The next 17 T cell receptor beta chains were all read from a single sample in a study of blood T cell repertoires in COVID-19. The data were produced by immunoSEQ multiplex PCR, yet TCRdb's version contains in-frame clones alone and is incomplete. The sample has more than 200,000 clones, 70% to 90% seen once. The sequenced material came from peripheral blood. These receptors all come from a woman in her sixties or seventies with active or convalescent COVID-19.

The chain has TRBV19 and TRBJ1-5, with D tentatively TRBD1 (6 bases). The CDR3 has 16 residues. The V and J ends lost 2 bases and 0 bases respectively, with 11 bases between them. Germline assignment: CDR1 LNHDA and CDR2 SQIVND (reference sequence). CDR3 DNA sequence: TGTGCCAGTAGTATAAGGACAGATTATAGCAATCAGCCCCAGCATTTT. It is translated as CASSIRTDYSNQPQHF.

The chain joins TRBV2 to TRBJ1-5; D is perhaps TRBD1 (6 bases). CDR3 length: 15 amino acids. The germline V and J ends were trimmed by 4 bases and 7 bases, with 17 bases remaining between them. Germline CDR1 is SNHLY and CDR2 is FYNNEI. For the CDR3, the DNA is TGTGCCAGCAGTGGGGGCGAGGGGGAGTACCAGCCCCAGCATTTT. It specifies CASSGGEGEYQPQHF.

The chain is built from TRBV3-1 (or the pseudogene TRBV3-2) and TRBJ1-1; the D is unclear. V gave up 3 bases and J gave up 4 bases, with 6 bases separating them. Germline V CDR1 and CDR2: LGHDT, YNNKEL (reference sequence). This CDR3 has 12 amino acids. The CDR3 here is CASSQLATEAFF. DNA for the CDR3: TGTGCCAGCAGCCAGTTAGCCACTGAAGCTTTCTTT.

The chain has TRBV18 and TRBJ1-2; 9 nucleotides agree with TRBD1. The CDR3 loop spans 16 amino acids. Per germline, CDR1 KGHSH and CDR2 LQKENI. The V and J ends lost 3 bases and 1 base, in that order; junction bases with no gene match: 6. This CDR3 is CASSPTGGGYNYGYTF. In DNA, the CDR3 is TGTGCCAGCTCACCTACAGGGGGCGGCTATAACTATGGCTACACCTTC.

The rearrangement links TRBV12-3 or TRBV12-4 to TRBJ2-5; D remains ambiguous. The CDR3 sequence is 12 residues long. V was cut by 3 bases and J by 5 bases, with 7 bases left in between. The CDR3 is CASSFSSETQYF. The CDR3 nucleotides read TGTGCCAGCAGTTTCTCTTCCGAGACCCAGTACTTC.

V gene TRBV9 combines with J gene TRBJ1-2; maybe TRBD1 (6 bases). The V and J ends lost 4 bases and 4 bases respectively, with 17 bases between them. Germline loops: CDR1 SGDLS, CDR2 YYNGEE. The CDR3 totals 15 residues. CDR3 sequence reads: CASSPRGASLYGYTF. The CDR3 DNA sequence: TGTGCCAGCAGCCCCCGGGGGGCATCCCTCTATGGCTACACCTTC. The entire variable domain, with the rest obtained from reference TRBV9 and TRBJ1-2, is as follows: DSGVTQTPKHLITATGQRVTLRCSPRSGDLSVYWYQQSLDQGLQFLIQYYNGEERAKGNILERFSAQQFPDLHSELNLSSLELGDSALYFCASSPRGASLYGYTFGSGTRLTVV.

V usage is TRBV5-5 and J usage is TRBJ1-2; the D is unclear. This CDR3 has 17 amino acids. V shed 1 base and J shed 5 bases, with 21 bases lying between them. Germline-derived CDR1 and CDR2 are SGHKS and YYEKEE (reference sequence). This chain's CDR3 is CASSLSSGGSVWYGYTF. CDR3 in DNA: TGTGCCAGCAGCTTGTCGAGTGGTGGGAGCGTTTGGTATGGCTACACCTTC.

The chain links TRBV9 to TRBJ1-6; 12 nucleotides agree with TRBD1. CDR3 length equals 17 residues. Looked up from germline, CDR1 is SGDLS and CDR2 is YYNGEE. V was pared by 3 bases and J by 13 bases, with 14 bases of the junction left unmatched. CDR3 residues: CASSAPGTGGFQGPLHF. For the CDR3, the DNA is TGTGCCAGCAGCGCGCCCGGGACAGGGGGCTTTCAGGGGCCCCTCCACTTT.

There are many counts of this clone. This chain joins TRBV7-9 and TRBJ1-2, with D possibly matching TRBD1 (6 bases). In germline, CDR1 is SEHNR, CDR2 FQNEAQ (reference sequence). The V end was cut by 5 bases, the J end by 7 bases, with 11 bases between. There are 12 residues in the CDR3. CDR3 in DNA: TGTGCCAGCAGCCGGACAGCTCGTGGCTACACCTTC. Translating gives CASSRTARGYTF. The variable domain in full, completed from reference TRBV7-9 and TRBJ1-2, reads DTGVSQNPRHKITKRGQNVTFRCDPISEHNRLYWYRQTLGQGPEFLTYFQNEAQLEKSRLLSDRFSAERPKGSFSTLEIQRTEQGDSAMYLCASSRTARGYTFGSGTRLTVV.

For the CDR3, the DNA is TGTGCCAGTAGTAGGGCGCCCTACAATGAGCAGTTCTTC. Amino acid sequence: CASSRAPYNEQFF. The rearrangement links TRBV19 to TRBJ2-1; no clear D. CDR3 length equals 13 residues. Trimming took 4 bases from V and 2 from J, leaving 6 bases between them. Germline V gene data show CDR1 as LNHDA and CDR2 as SQIVND (reference sequence).

V gene TRBV7-2 combines with J gene TRBJ2-1, with TRBD2 identical over 12 bases. The CDR3 is 14 amino acids. J lost 7 bases, V lost 11 bases, and 9 bases had no gene match. Germline V gives CDR1 SGHTA, CDR2 FQGNSA. In nucleotides, the CDR3 is TGTGCCTCGATTCTAGCGGGGGGGCCTAATGAGCAGTTCTTC. Encoded protein: CASILAGGPNEQFF.

CDR3 DNA: TGTGCCAGCAGCCCCGGGGGGGATCCCTACGAGCAGTACTTC. It encodes CASSPGGDPYEQYF. The chain employs TRBV7-6 and TRBJ2-7; 8 nucleotides agree with TRBD2. There are 14 residues in the CDR3. The junction had 5 bases not matched to a gene; V was cut back by 5 bases and J by 2 bases. The germline V gene encodes CDR1 SGHVS and CDR2 FNYEAQ. Variable domain in full (rest from reference TRBV7-6 and TRBJ2-7): GAGVSQSPRYKVTKRGQDVALRCDPISGHVSLYWYRQALGQGPEFLTYFNYEAQQDKSGLPNDRFSAERPEGSISTLTIQRTEQRDSAMYRCASSPGGDPYEQYFGPGTRLTVT.

The chain combines TRBV5-1 with TRBJ2-7; TRBD2 might be the D (5 bases). V was trimmed by 1 base and J by 0 bases, leaving 14 bases between them. The CDR3 is 16 amino acids. Germline CDR1 is SGHRS and CDR2 is YFSETQ. The CDR3 nucleotides are TGCGCCAGCAGCTTGTTAGCCGGAGGAGGCTCCTACGAGCAGTACTTC. Translating it yields CASSLLAGGGSYEQYF.

The table lists this clone with a few counts. The CDR3 region has the DNA TGTGCCAGCAGCCTTAGGACAGATTGGTACCAAGAGACCCAGTACTTC. Its translation is CASSLRTDWYQETQYF. The chain employs TRBV7-9 and TRBJ2-5; tentative D call: TRBD1 (6 bases). V dropped 5 bases and J dropped 0 bases, with 16 bases sitting between them. This CDR3 region has 16 residues. Germline-derived CDR1 and CDR2 are SEHNR and FQNEAQ (reference sequence).

This chain links TRBV3-1 (or the pseudogene TRBV3-2) with TRBJ2-7; D is undetermined. The V and J ends lost 0 bases and 4 bases respectively, with 7 bases between them. Germline V CDR1 and CDR2: LGHDT, YNNKEL (reference sequence). The CDR3 is 13 residues long. Here the CDR3 DNA reads TGTGCCAGCAGCCAAGATGGGCCTTACGAGCAGTACTTC. Its translation is CASSQDGPYEQYF.

This clone showed up just a few times. The chain is built from TRBV7-2 and TRBJ2-5; 10 bases agree with TRBD2. Germline loops: CDR1 SGHTA, CDR2 FQGNSA. This CDR3 comprises 19 residues. The V segment lost 6 bases and the J segment 4 bases; nucleotides outside the gene matches: 20. The CDR3 DNA is TGTGCCAGCAGAGCATCACCCCGGGCTAGCGGGGGCCGGGGAGAGACCCAGTACTTC. Translating gives CASRASPRASGGRGETQYF.

This chain uses TRBV28 with TRBJ1-4; 7 nucleotides agree with TRBD1. V shed 8 bases and J 5 bases; nucleotides not matched to a gene: 11. The CDR3 loop spans 15 amino acids. CDR1 is MDHEN and CDR2 is SYDVKM in the germline V gene. The CDR3 protein is CASGLLTGVNEKLFF. For the CDR3, the DNA is TGTGCCAGCGGCCTCCTCACAGGGGTAAATGAAAAACTGTTTTTT.